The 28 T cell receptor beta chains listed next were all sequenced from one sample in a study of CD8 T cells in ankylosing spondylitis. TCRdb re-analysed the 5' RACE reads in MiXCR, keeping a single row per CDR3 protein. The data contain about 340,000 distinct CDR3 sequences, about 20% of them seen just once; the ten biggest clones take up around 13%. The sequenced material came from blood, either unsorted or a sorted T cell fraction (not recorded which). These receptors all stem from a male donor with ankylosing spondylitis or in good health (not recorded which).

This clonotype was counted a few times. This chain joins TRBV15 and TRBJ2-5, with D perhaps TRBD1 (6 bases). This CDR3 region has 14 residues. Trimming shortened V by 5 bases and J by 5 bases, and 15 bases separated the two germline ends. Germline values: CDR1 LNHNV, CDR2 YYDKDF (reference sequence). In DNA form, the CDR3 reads TGTGCCACCAGCTCAGTAACAGGGTGGGAGACCCAGTACTTC. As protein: CATSSVTGWETQYF.

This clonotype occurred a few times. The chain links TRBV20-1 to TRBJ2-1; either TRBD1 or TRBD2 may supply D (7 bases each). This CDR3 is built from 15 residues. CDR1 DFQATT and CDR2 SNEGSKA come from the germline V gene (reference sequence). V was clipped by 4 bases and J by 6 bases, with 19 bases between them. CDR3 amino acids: CSATPRGGFLNEQFF. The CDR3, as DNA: TGCAGTGCTACCCCCAGGGGGGGGTTCCTCAATGAGCAGTTCTTC.

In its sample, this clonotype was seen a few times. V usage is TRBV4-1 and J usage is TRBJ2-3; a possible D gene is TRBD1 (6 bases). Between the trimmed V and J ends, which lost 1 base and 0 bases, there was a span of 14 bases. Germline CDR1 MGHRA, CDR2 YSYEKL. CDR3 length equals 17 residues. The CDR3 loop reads CASSQVGLRGSTDTQYF. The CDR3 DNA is TGCGCCAGCAGCCAAGTAGGTCTGAGGGGGAGCACAGATACGCAGTATTTT.

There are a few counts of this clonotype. Here the CDR3 DNA reads TGTGCCAGCAGTTTATTGGTGAGGAATGAGCAGTTCTTC. This gives the protein CASSLLVRNEQFF. This chain connects TRBV12-3 or TRBV12-4 to TRBJ2-1; D gene uncertain. V was pared by 2 bases and J by 7 bases, with 9 bases between. CDR3 size: 13 residues.

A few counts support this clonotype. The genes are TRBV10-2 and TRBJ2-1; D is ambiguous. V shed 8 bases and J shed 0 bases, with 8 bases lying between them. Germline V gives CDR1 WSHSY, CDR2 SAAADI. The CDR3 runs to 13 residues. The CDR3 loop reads CASHSSSYNEQFF. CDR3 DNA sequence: TGCGCCAGCCACTCAAGCTCCTACAATGAGCAGTTCTTC.

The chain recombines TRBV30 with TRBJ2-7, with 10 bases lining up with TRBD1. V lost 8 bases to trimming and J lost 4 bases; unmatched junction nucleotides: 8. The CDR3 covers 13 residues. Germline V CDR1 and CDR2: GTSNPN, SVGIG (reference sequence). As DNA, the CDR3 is TGTGCCGGCCGGGACAGGGGATCGTACGAGCAGTACTTC. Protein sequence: CAGRDRGSYEQYF.

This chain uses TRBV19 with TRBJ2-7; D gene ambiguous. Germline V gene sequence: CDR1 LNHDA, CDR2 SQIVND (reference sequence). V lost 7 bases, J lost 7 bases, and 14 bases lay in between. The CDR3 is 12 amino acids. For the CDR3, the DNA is TGTGCCAGTACCGACGTACTCGGTGAGCAGTACTTC. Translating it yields CASTDVLGEQYF.

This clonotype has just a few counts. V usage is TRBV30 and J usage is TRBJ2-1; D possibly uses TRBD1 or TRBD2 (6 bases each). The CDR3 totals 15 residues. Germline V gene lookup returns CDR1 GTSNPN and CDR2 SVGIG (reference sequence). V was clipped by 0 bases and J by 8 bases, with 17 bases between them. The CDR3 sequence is CAWSVVGGAGDEQFF. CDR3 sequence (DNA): TGTGCCTGGAGTGTAGTGGGGGGCGCAGGAGATGAGCAGTTCTTC.

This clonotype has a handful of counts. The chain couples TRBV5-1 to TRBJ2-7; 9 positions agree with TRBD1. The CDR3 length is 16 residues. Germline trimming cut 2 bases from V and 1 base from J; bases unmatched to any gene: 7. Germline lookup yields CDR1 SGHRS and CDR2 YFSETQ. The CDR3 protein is CASSFNRDRESYEQYF. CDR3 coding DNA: TGCGCCAGCAGCTTTAACCGGGACAGGGAGTCCTACGAGCAGTACTTC.

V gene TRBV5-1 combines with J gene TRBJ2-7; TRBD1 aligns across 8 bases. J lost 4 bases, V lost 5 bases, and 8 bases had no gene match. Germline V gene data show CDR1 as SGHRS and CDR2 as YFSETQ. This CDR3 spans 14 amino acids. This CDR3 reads CASRQRTGWYEQYF. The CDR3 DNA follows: TGCGCCAGCAGACAAAGGACAGGGTGGTACGAGCAGTACTTC.

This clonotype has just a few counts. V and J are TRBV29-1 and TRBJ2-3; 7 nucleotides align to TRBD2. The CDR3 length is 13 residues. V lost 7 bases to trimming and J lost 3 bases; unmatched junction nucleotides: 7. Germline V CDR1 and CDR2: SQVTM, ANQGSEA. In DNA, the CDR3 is TGCAGCGGCGCGGGGGTTAAGACAGATACGCAGTATTTT. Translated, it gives CSGAGVKTDTQYF.

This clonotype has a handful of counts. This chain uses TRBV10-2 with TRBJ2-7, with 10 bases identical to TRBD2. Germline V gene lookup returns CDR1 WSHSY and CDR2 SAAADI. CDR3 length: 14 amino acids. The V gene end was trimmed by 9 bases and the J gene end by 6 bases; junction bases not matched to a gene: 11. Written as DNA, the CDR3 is TGCGCCAGTGAGGAGCGGGGGGGCCTTCCCGAGCAGTACTTC. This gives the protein CASEERGGLPEQYF.

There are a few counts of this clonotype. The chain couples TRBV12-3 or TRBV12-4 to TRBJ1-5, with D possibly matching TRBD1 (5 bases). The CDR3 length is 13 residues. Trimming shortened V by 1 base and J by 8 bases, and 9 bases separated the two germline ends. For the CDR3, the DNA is TGTGCCAGCAGTTTAGGGGGCAGGGAGCCCCAGCATTTT. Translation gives CASSLGGREPQHF.

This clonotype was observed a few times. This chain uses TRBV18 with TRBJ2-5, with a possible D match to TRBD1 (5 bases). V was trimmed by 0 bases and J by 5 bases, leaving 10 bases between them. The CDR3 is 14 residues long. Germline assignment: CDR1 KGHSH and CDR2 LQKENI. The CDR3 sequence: CASSPPTDLETQYF. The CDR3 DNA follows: TGTGCCAGCTCACCACCGACAGACCTGGAGACCCAGTACTTC.

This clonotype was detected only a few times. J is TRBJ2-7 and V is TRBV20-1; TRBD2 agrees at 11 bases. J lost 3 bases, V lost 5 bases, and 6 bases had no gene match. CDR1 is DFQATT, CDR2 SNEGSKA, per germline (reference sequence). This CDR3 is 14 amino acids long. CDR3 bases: TGCAGTGCTGGAGGGACTAGCGGTATCTACGAGCAGTACTTC. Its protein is CSAGGTSGIYEQYF.

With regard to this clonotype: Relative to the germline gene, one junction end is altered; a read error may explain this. In nucleotides, the CDR3 is TGTGCCAGCAGCTTGGAGGGGGGCCAAGAGACCCAGTACTTC. This codes for CASSLEGGQETQYF. The V call is TRBV5-1, the J call TRBJ2-5; either TRBD1 or TRBD2 may supply D (6 bases each). This CDR3 region has 14 residues. The germline V gene encodes CDR1 SGHRS and CDR2 YFSETQ.

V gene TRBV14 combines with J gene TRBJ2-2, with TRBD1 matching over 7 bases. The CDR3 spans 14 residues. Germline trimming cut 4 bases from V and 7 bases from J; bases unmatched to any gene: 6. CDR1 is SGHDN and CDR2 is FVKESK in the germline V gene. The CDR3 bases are TGTGCCAGCAGCCGACAGGGTGGGGTCGGGGAGCTGTTTTTT. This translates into CASSRQGGVGELFF.

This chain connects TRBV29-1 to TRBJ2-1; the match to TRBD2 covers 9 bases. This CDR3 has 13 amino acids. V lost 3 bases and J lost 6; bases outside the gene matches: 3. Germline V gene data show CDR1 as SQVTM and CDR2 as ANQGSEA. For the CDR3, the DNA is TGCAGCGTTGATTTGCGGGGGGGCAATGAGCAGTTCTTC. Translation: CSVDLRGGNEQFF.

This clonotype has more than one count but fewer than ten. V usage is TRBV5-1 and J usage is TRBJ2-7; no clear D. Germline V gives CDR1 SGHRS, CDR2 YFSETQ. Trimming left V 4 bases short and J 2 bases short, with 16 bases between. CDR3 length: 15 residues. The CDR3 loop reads CASSQSPDGTYEQYF. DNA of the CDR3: TGCGCCAGCAGCCAAAGCCCCGACGGTACCTACGAGCAGTACTTC.

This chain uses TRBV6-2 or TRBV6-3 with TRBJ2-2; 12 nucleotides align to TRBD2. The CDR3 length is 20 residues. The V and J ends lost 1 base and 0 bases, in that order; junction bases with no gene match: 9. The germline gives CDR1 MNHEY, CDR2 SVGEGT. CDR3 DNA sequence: TGTGCCAGCAGTTACTTGGGACTAGCGGGTGAACACGCGAACACCGGGGAGCTGTTTTTT. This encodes CASSYLGLAGEHANTGELFF.

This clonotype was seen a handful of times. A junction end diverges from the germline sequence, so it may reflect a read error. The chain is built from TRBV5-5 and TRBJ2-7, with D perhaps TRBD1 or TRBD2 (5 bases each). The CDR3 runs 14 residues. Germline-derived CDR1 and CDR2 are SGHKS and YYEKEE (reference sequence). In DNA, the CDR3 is TGTGCCAGCAGCTTGGGTTATGGGGGAACGGTACCCAACTTC. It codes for CASSLGYGGTVPNF.

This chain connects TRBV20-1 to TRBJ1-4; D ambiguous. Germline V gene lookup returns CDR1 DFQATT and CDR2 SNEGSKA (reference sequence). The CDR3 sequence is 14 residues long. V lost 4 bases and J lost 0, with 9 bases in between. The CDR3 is CSAKPTPTNEKLFF. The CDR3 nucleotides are TGCAGTGCTAAACCTACCCCAACTAATGAAAAACTGTTTTTT.

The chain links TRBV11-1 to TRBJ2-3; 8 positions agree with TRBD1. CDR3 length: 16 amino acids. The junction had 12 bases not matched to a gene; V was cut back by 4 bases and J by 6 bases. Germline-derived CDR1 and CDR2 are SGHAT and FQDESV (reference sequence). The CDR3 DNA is TGTGCCAGCAGCTCGAGACAGGGGTTACAGCGGGATACGCAGTATTTT. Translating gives CASSSRQGLQRDTQYF.

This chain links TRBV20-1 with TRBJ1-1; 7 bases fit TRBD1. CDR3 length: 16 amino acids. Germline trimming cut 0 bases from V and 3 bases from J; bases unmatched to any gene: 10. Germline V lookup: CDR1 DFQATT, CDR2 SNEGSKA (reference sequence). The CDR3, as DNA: TGCAGTGCTAGAGAAATCGCAGGGGGTAGGGACACTGAAGCTTTCTTT. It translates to CSAREIAGGRDTEAFF.

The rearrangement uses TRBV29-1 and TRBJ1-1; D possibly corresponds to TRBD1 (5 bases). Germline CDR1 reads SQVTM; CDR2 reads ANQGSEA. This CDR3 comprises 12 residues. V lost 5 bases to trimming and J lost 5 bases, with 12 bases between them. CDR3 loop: CSVYQGATEAFF. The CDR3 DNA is TGCAGCGTTTATCAGGGCGCGACTGAAGCTTTCTTT.

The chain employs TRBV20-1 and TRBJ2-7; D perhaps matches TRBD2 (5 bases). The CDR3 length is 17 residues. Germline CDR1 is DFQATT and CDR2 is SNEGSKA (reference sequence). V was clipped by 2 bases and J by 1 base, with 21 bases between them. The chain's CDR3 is CSARPFRTSRSSYEQYF. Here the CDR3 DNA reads TGCAGTGCTAGACCTTTCAGGACTTCCCGCTCTTCCTACGAGCAGTACTTC.

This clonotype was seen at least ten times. CDR3 sequence (DNA): TGTGCCAGCAGCCCGTCGACAGGGTTCGTCACTGAAGCTTTCTTT. Translation gives CASSPSTGFVTEAFF. The chain is built from TRBV7-9 and TRBJ1-1; 7 bases align to TRBD1. Germline CDR1 reads SEHNR; CDR2 reads FQNEAQ (reference sequence). The ends lost 5 bases at V and 4 bases at J; junction bases unmatched: 10. This CDR3 has 15 residues.

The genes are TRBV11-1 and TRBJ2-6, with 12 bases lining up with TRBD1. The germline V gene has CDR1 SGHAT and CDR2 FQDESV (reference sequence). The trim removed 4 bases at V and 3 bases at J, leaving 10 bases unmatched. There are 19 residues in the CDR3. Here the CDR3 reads CASSSRDRGRQGGANVLTF. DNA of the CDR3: TGTGCCAGCAGCTCCCGGGACAGGGGGCGTCAAGGTGGGGCCAACGTCCTGACTTTC. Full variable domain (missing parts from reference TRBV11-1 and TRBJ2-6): EAEVAQSPRYKITEKSQAVAFWCDPISGHATLYWYRQILGQGPELLVQFQDESVVDDSQLPKDRFSAERLKGVDSTLKIQPAELGDSAMYLCASSSRDRGRQGGANVLTFGAGSRLTVL.